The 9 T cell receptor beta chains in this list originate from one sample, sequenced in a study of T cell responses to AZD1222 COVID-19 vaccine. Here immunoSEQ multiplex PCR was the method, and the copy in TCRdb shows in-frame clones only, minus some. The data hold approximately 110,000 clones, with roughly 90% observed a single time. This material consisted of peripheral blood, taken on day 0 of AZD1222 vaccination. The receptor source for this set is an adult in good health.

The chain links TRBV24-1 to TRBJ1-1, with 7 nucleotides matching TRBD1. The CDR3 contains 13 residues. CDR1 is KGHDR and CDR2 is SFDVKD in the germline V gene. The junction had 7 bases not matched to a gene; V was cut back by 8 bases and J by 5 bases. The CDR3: CATTKGARTEAFF. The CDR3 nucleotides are TGTGCCACCACTAAGGGGGCGAGGACTGAAGCTTTCTTT.

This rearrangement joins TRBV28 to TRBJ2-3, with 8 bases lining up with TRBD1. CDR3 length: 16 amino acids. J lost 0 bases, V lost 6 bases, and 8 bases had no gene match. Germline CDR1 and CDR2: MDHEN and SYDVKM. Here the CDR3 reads CASSRPGGSSTDTQYF. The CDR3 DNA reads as TGTGCCAGCAGCAGGCCAGGGGGCAGTAGCACAGATACGCAGTATTTT. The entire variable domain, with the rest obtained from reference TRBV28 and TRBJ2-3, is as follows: DVKVTQSSRYLVKRTGEKVFLECVQDMDHENMFWYRQDPGLGLRLIYFSYDVKMKEKGDIPEGYSVSREKKERFSLILESASTNQTSMYLCASSRPGGSSTDTQYFGPGTRLTVL.

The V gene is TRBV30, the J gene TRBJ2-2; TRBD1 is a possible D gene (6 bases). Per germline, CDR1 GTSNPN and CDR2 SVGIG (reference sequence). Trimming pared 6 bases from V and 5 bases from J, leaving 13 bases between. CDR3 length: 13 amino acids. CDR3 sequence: CACSTQGTGELFF. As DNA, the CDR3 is TGTGCCTGCAGTACTCAGGGGACCGGGGAGCTGTTTTTT.

Here the CDR3 reads CSTGGGGVYGYTF. CDR3 DNA sequence: TGCAGCACCGGGGGCGGGGGAGTGTATGGCTACACCTTC. V gene TRBV29-1 combines with J gene TRBJ1-2; TRBD1 is a possible D gene (6 bases). The CDR3 is 13 amino acids. V dropped 8 bases and J dropped 5 bases, with 18 bases sitting between them. Germline V gives CDR1 SQVTM, CDR2 ANQGSEA.

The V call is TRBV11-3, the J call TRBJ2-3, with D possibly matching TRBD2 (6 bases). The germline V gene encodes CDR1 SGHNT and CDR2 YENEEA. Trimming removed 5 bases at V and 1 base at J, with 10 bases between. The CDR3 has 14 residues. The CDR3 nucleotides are TGTGCCAGCAGCAAGACTAGGGGCACAGATACGCAGTATTTT. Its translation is CASSKTRGTDTQYF.

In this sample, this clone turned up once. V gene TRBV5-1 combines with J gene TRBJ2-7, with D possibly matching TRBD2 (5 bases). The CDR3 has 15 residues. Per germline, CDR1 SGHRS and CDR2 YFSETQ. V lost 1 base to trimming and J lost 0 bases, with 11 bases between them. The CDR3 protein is CASSLRSGSSYEQYF. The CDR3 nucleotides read TGCGCCAGCAGCTTGAGGAGCGGTAGCTCCTACGAGCAGTACTTC.

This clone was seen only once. The CDR3 nucleotides are TGTGCCAGCAGTTACTCCTTCGTGAGGACCAACACTGAAGCTTTCTTT. Translated: CASSYSFVRTNTEAFF. The chain recombines TRBV6-5 with TRBJ1-1; D is ambiguous. V dropped 0 bases and J dropped 2 bases, with 13 bases sitting between them. The CDR3 has 16 amino acids. The germline gives CDR1 MNHEY, CDR2 SVGAGI.

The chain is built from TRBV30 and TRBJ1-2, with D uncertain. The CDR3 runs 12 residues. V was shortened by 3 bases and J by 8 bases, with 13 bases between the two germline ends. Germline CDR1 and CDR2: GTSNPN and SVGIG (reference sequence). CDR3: CAWSLGPGGYTF. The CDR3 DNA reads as TGTGCCTGGAGCCTGGGTCCCGGGGGCTACACCTTC. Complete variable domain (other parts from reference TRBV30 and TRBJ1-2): SQTIHQWPATLVQPVGSPLSLECTVEGTSNPNLYWYRQAAGRGLQLLFYSVGIGQISSEVPQNLSASRPQDRQFILSSKKLLLSDSGFYLCAWSLGPGGYTFGSGTRLTVV.

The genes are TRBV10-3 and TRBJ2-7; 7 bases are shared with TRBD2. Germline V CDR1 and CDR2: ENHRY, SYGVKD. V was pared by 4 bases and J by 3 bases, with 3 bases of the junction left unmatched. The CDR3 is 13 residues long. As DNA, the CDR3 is TGTGCCATCAGTGGGGAGGGGAACTACGAGCAGTACTTC. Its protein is CAISGEGNYEQYF.